The 27 T cell receptor beta chains given below trace back to one sample, sequenced in a study of blood T cell repertoires in COVID-19. Data came from immunoSEQ multiplex PCR; TCRdb stores just in-frame clones and leaves some out. The table records some 120,000 clones, around 87% of them present only once. Specimen: peripheral blood. The receptors derive from a woman aged 55-75 years with acute or convalescent COVID-19.

The rearrangement joins TRBV27 to TRBJ1-1; 8 positions match TRBD1. The CDR3 spans 16 residues. Germline V gene data show CDR1 as MNHEY and CDR2 as SMNVEV (reference sequence). The V and J ends lost 0 bases and 1 base, in that order; junction bases with no gene match: 4. CDR3: CASSLSDRARNTEAFF. The CDR3 nucleotides read TGTGCCAGCAGTTTATCGGACAGGGCGAGGAACACTGAAGCTTTCTTT.

The CDR3 sequence: CATYTGGARLDGELFF. CDR3 nucleotides: TGTGCCACGTATACAGGGGGCGCGAGGTTGGACGGGGAGCTGTTTTTT. The chain links TRBV10-3 to TRBJ2-2; 9 bases agree with TRBD1. This CDR3 spans 16 amino acids. CDR1 and CDR2 from the germline V gene are ENHRY and SYGVKD. V lost 10 bases and J lost 7; bases outside the gene matches: 16.

This clone was picked up one time. V and J are TRBV15 and TRBJ1-2; 7 nucleotides line up with TRBD1. Trimming removed 2 bases from V and 3 bases from J; junction bases left unmatched: 12. This CDR3 has 17 amino acids. Germline-derived CDR1 and CDR2 are LNHNV and YYDKDF (reference sequence). CDR3 amino acids: CATSRYQPGQWDYGYTF. CDR3 DNA: TGTGCCACCAGCAGATACCAACCGGGACAGTGGGACTATGGCTACACCTTC.

The rearrangement joins TRBV5-8 to TRBJ2-5, with 8 bases lining up with TRBD2. This CDR3 is 15 amino acids long. CDR1 and CDR2 from the germline V gene are SGHTS and YDEGEE. V trimming: 4 bases; J trimming: 3 bases; junction bases outside the gene matches: 8. In nucleotides, the CDR3 is TGTGCCAGCAGCGGAAACGGACTAGCCAAAGAGACCCAGTACTTC. Its protein is CASSGNGLAKETQYF.

A single count supports this clone. The chain employs TRBV5-6 and TRBJ2-5; 8 positions match TRBD2. The trim removed 6 bases at V and 5 bases at J, leaving 9 bases unmatched. This CDR3 comprises 14 residues. Germline V gene sequence: CDR1 SGHDT, CDR2 YYEEEE. The CDR3 region has the DNA TGTGCCAGCACCAAAGCGGGAGTTTTCGAGACCCAGTACTTC. The encoded protein is CASTKAGVFETQYF.

The chain couples TRBV28 to TRBJ2-3; 11 bases are shared with TRBD2. This CDR3 is built from 14 residues. From germline, CDR1 is MDHEN and CDR2 SYDVKM. Trimming took 5 bases from V and 6 from J; bases not matched to a gene: 4. CDR3 loop: CASSASGRSDTQYF. CDR3 in DNA: TGTGCCAGCAGTGCTAGCGGGAGGTCTGATACGCAGTATTTT.

This chain links TRBV5-5 with TRBJ1-2; 7 bases are a match to TRBD1. This CDR3 comprises 15 residues. The V gene's germline CDR1 is SGHKS and CDR2 YYEKEE (reference sequence). V trimming: 4 bases; J trimming: 2 bases; junction bases outside the gene matches: 8. The CDR3 reads CASSVAPGQNYGYTF. The CDR3 DNA reads as TGTGCCAGCAGCGTGGCCCCGGGACAGAACTATGGCTACACCTTC.

The chain couples TRBV18 to TRBJ2-1, with a possible D match to TRBD1 (6 bases). Trimming shortened V by 0 bases and J by 0 bases, and 12 bases separated the two germline ends. This CDR3 is built from 17 residues. The germline V gene has CDR1 KGHSH and CDR2 LQKENI. CDR3 coding DNA: TGTGCCAGCTCACCACCGACAGGCGACAGCTCCTACAATGAGCAGTTCTTC. Encoded protein: CASSPPTGDSSYNEQFF.

The rearrangement links TRBV28 to TRBJ1-6; 7 bases agree with TRBD1. Germline trimming cut 2 bases from V and 7 bases from J; bases unmatched to any gene: 5. Germline V lookup: CDR1 MDHEN, CDR2 SYDVKM. This CDR3 is built from 15 residues. CDR3 loop: CASSLQGERNSPLHF. The CDR3, as DNA: TGTGCCAGCAGTTTACAGGGGGAGAGGAATTCACCCCTCCACTTT.

This chain uses TRBV2 with TRBJ1-2, with TRBD1 as a possible D gene (5 bases). This CDR3 region has 15 residues. V was clipped by 4 bases and J by 0 bases, with 12 bases between them. CDR1 and CDR2 (germline): SNHLY, FYNNEI. CDR3 loop: CASSGQGLSNYGYTF. CDR3 in DNA: TGTGCCAGCAGTGGTCAGGGCCTATCTAACTATGGCTACACCTTC.

The chain employs TRBV5-1 and TRBJ2-1, with 9 bases matching TRBD2. With V trimmed by 1 base and J by 4 bases, 6 bases remained unmatched. The CDR3 is 16 residues long. The V gene's germline CDR1 is SGHRS and CDR2 YFSETQ. CDR3: CASSLFETSGYNEQFF. Here the CDR3 DNA reads TGCGCCAGCAGCTTGTTTGAGACTAGCGGTTACAATGAGCAGTTCTTC.

This chain connects TRBV20-1 to TRBJ1-4; no firm D call. Germline values: CDR1 DFQATT, CDR2 SNEGSKA (reference sequence). Trimming removed 3 bases from V and 4 bases from J, with 6 bases in between. The CDR3 covers 12 residues. CDR3: CSASFSNEKLFF. The CDR3 bases are TGCAGTGCTAGTTTCAGTAATGAAAAACTGTTTTTT.

The chain employs TRBV5-8 and TRBJ2-7; the match to TRBD1 covers 8 bases. The CDR3 loop spans 16 amino acids. Unmatched junction bases numbered 10, after V lost 1 base and J lost 4 bases. Per the germline V gene, CDR1 is SGHTS and CDR2 is YDEGEE. CDR3 loop: CASSLSSTDRAYEQYF. CDR3 DNA: TGTGCCAGCAGCTTGTCCTCTACGGACAGGGCTTACGAGCAGTACTTC.

This chain links TRBV7-6 with TRBJ2-1; D may be TRBD2 (5 bases). The length of the CDR3 is 13 residues. The germline gives CDR1 SGHVS, CDR2 FNYEAQ. Trimming pared 5 bases from V and 4 bases from J, leaving 9 bases between. The CDR3 spells CASSQTSYNEQFF. The DNA for the CDR3 is TGTGCCAGCAGCCAAACTAGTTACAATGAGCAGTTCTTC.

This chain links TRBV11-2 with TRBJ1-2, with D possibly TRBD1 on 5 matching bases. Germline lookup yields CDR1 SGHAT and CDR2 FQNNGV. The ends were cut back, 4 bases at V and 2 bases at J, with 14 bases in the middle. The CDR3 loop spans 15 amino acids. The CDR3 nucleotides read TGTGCCAGCAGCTCCCGGGGGGGGTGGAACTATGGCTACACCTTC. Its translation: CASSSRGGWNYGYTF.

The chain couples TRBV5-6 to TRBJ1-6; TRBD1 aligns across 7 bases. This CDR3 is 16 amino acids long. Germline CDR1 reads SGHDT; CDR2 reads YYEEEE. Trimming took 3 bases from V and 6 from J; bases not matched to a gene: 9. The CDR3 DNA follows: TGTGCCAGCAGCTCCTTGGGACAGAACATTAATTCACCCCTCCACTTT. Amino acids: CASSSLGQNINSPLHF.

The chain links TRBV15 to TRBJ1-2; TRBD1 agrees at 8 bases. J lost 4 bases, V lost 3 bases, and 7 bases had no gene match. CDR1 and CDR2 from the germline V gene are LNHNV and YYDKDF (reference sequence). The CDR3 runs to 15 residues. The CDR3: CATSSGGTGPYGYTF. The DNA for the CDR3 is TGTGCCACCAGCAGTGGGGGGACAGGCCCCTATGGCTACACCTTC.

The CDR3 region is CASLGQNYGYTF. Here the CDR3 DNA reads TGTGCCAGCTTGGGGCAGAACTATGGCTACACCTTC. The V gene is TRBV28, the J gene TRBJ1-2; possibly TRBD1 for D (5 bases). Trimming removed 8 bases at V and 2 bases at J, with 9 bases between. The germline V gene has CDR1 MDHEN and CDR2 SYDVKM. The length of the CDR3 is 12 residues.

This chain links TRBV5-8 with TRBJ1-2, with D unresolved. The CDR3 runs to 13 residues. Germline CDR1 SGHTS, CDR2 YDEGEE. Trimming pared 2 bases from V and 1 base from J, leaving 6 bases between. In DNA form, the CDR3 reads TGTGCCAGCAGCTTACGGTTTAACTATGGCTACACCTTC. It translates to CASSLRFNYGYTF. The full variable domain, in which reference TRBV5-8 and TRBJ1-2 provide the parts outside the CDR3, is EAGVTQSPTHLIKTRGQQATLRCSPISGHTSVYWYQQALGLGLQFLLWYDEGEERNRGNFPPRFSGRQFPNYSSELNVNALELEDSALYLCASSLRFNYGYTFGSGTRLTVV.

This rearrangement joins TRBV6-1 to TRBJ2-7, with 9 bases that match TRBD1. Germline assignment: CDR1 MNHNS and CDR2 SASEGT. The CDR3 spans 15 residues. Germline trimming cut 2 bases from V and 2 bases from J; bases unmatched to any gene: 4. This chain's CDR3 is CASSESGTGTYEQYF. The CDR3 region has the DNA TGTGCCAGCAGTGAATCCGGGACAGGGACCTACGAGCAGTACTTC.

The chain combines TRBV19 with TRBJ2-1, with TRBD1 matching 7 bases. Germline CDR1 is LNHDA and CDR2 is SQIVND (reference sequence). The CDR3 loop spans 15 amino acids. V shed 7 bases and J 3 bases; nucleotides not matched to a gene: 9. CDR3 loop: CASKTTGSGYNEQFF. Here the CDR3 DNA reads TGTGCCAGTAAGACGACAGGGAGTGGCTACAATGAGCAGTTCTTC.

This clone was picked up one time. The chain carries TRBV7-8 and TRBJ2-1; possibly TRBD2 for D (5 bases). The V end lost 5 bases, the J end lost 0 bases, and 11 bases lay between the germline ends. There are 15 residues in the CDR3. CDR1 and CDR2 from the germline V gene are SGHVS and FQNEAQ. The CDR3 protein is CASSLDGLSYNEQFF. CDR3 coding DNA: TGTGCCAGCAGCCTGGACGGACTCTCCTACAATGAGCAGTTCTTC.

This clone was counted a few times. J is TRBJ2-1 and V is TRBV19; 9 nucleotides match TRBD2. The germline gives CDR1 LNHDA, CDR2 SQIVND (reference sequence). J lost 4 bases, V lost 3 bases, and 4 bases had no gene match. The CDR3 is made up of 15 amino acids. In DNA, the CDR3 is TGTGCCAGTAGTATTATGGCGGGAGGGTACAATGAGCAGTTCTTC. This codes for CASSIMAGGYNEQFF.

The chain uses TRBV11-1 and TRBJ2-5; tentatively, D is TRBD2 (7 bases). Germline V CDR1 and CDR2: SGHAT, FQDESV (reference sequence). V lost 0 bases, J lost 5 bases, and 13 bases lay in between. The CDR3 loop spans 15 amino acids. CDR3 DNA sequence: TGTGCCAGCAGCTTAGCGGGGGCGGGAGAGGAGACCCAGTACTTC. Encoded protein: CASSLAGAGEETQYF. The complete variable domain, with remaining parts taken from reference TRBV11-1 and TRBJ2-5, reads EAEVAQSPRYKITEKSQAVAFWCDPISGHATLYWYRQILGQGPELLVQFQDESVVDDSQLPKDRFSAERLKGVDSTLKIQPAELGDSAMYLCASSLAGAGEETQYFGPGTRLLVL.

V is TRBV4-1 and J is TRBJ1-3; D not resolved. CDR1 and CDR2 (germline): MGHRA, YSYEKL. Trimming removed 1 base at V and 1 base at J, with 11 bases between. The CDR3 runs 16 residues. The CDR3 DNA follows: TGCGCCAGCAGCCAAGCCCCCTCTAGTTCTGGAAACACCATATATTTT. It is translated as CASSQAPSSSGNTIYF.

The rearrangement joins TRBV10-3 to TRBJ2-3; TRBD2 matches 14 bases. Looked up from germline, CDR1 is ENHRY and CDR2 is SYGVKD. The CDR3 extends over 17 amino acids. Trimming removed 4 bases from V and 3 bases from J; junction bases left unmatched: 6. The CDR3 bases are TGTGCCATCAGTGCGGGACTAGCGGGAGTTGTTACAGATACGCAGTATTTT. It specifies CAISAGLAGVVTDTQYF.

This clone showed up just once. Additional DNA sequences in this sample encode the identical CDR3. The chain carries TRBV5-1 and TRBJ1-1; TRBD1 aligns across 8 bases. V dropped 4 bases and J dropped 5; count of bases not matched to a gene: 7. Germline CDR1 reads SGHRS; CDR2 reads YFSETQ. The CDR3 has 14 amino acids. DNA for the CDR3: TGCGCCAGCAGCATAGGACAGGGCGTGACTGAAGCTTTCTTT. It specifies CASSIGQGVTEAFF.